Listed below are T cell receptor beta chains from one sample, sequenced in a study of T cells after posttransplantation cyclophosphamide. TCRdb's table, derived via immunoSEQ multiplex PCR, lists solely in-frame clones and lacks some. This table holds 30,000 to 45,000 clones, over 75% found once. Sequences were derived from CD4+ T cells sorted from blood, sampled approximately 1,900 days after a stem cell transplant with posttransplant cyclophosphamide. The receptors come from a female patient between 40 and 55 years old who received an allogeneic stem cell transplant from a related donor, was CMV-positive, and had no GVHD. Some T cells may trace back to the graft donor. The CDR3 runs from the conserved cysteine through the conserved F or W.

V,J,CDR3
TRBV14,TRBJ2-4,CASSQVGILSKNIQYF
TRBV10-3,TRBJ2-3,CAIREQARTDTQYF
TRBV6-1,TRBJ1-5,CASSDWTPFQPQHF
TRBV5-1,TRBJ2-5,CASSLSGETQYF
TRBV18,TRBJ1-4,CASSPDLTGNEKLFF
TRBV19,TRBJ1-2,CASTKTVANYGYTF
TRBV27,TRBJ1-2,CASSFRRHGSEIYGYTF
TRBV19,TRBJ2-2,CASSVNANRGTGELFF
TRBV6-1,TRBJ2-7,CASGGIYEQYF
TRBV18,TRBJ2-3,CASSPPLTSGGHTDTQYF
TRBV11-3,TRBJ2-5,CASSTTGQETQYF
TRBV5-1,TRBJ2-1,CASSSHTGSYNEQFF
TRBV6-1,TRBJ2-7,CASSEFGVSYEQYF
TRBV27,TRBJ1-3,CASSFAGPSSGNTIYF
TRBV7-9,TRBJ2-5,CASSSSGVETQYF
TRBV5-5,TRBJ1-1,CASSLMLGQGGTEAFF
TRBV18,TRBJ1-4,CASSRDRGDNEKLFF
TRBV7-9,TRBJ2-3,CASSFYQAYTDTQYF
TRBV5-5,TRBJ1-2,CASSLLVGQGYDYGYTF
TRBV19,TRBJ2-3,CASSTTASTDTQYF
TRBV6-6,TRBJ2-1,CASSYNGGRDEQFF
TRBV4-2,TRBJ1-3,CASSQAGATGRYF
TRBV5-1,TRBJ1-2,CASKPDSSNYGYTF
TRBV28,TRBJ1-1,CASSYTGGRTEAFF
TRBV9,TRBJ1-2,CASSVQDGLSYGYTF
TRBV27,TRBJ1-1,CASRREVGTEAFF
TRBV6-6,TRBJ1-6,CASTFRTGVSPLHF
TRBV4-2,TRBJ2-2,CASSQDGGLAGGSLFF
TRBV7-2,TRBJ2-5,CASSLALVETQYF
TRBV19,TRBJ1-5,CASSIGGQPLQPQHF
TRBV11-1,TRBJ1-5,CASSLGGEKNQPQHF
TRBV7-9,TRBJ1-1,CASSLAHVNTEAFF
TRBV7-2,TRBJ1-1,CASSSDSNTEAFF
TRBV5-4,TRBJ1-3,CAIGRQGDTIYF
TRBV5-4,TRBJ2-7,CASSFREGYEQYF
TRBV7-6,TRBJ2-2,CASRQRGGDTGELFF